The entry below describes one T cell receptor (beta chain). This clone may be a read error of a much larger clone one base away. Regions amplified from RNA transcripts were the TCR beta CDR3 regions. With the HTBI primer set, the TCR CDR3 went through a first round of RT-PCR. Via MiXCR, TCRdb re-called the multiplex PCR reads, giving one row per CDR3 protein. The table has 400,000 or so distinct CDR3 sequences, roughly 15% seen once. This sample was included in a study of T cells in Graves' hyperthyroidism and ophthalmopathy. Any patient presenting with uncontrolled infection, other autoimmune disease, pregnancy or lactation was left out. Germline CDR1 is MNHEY and CDR2 is SMNVEV (reference sequence). The CDR3 has 13 amino acids.

The clonotype was recovered from a woman in her twenties or thirties with Graves' ophthalmopathy. V usage is TRBV27 and J usage is TRBJ1-4; maybe TRBD1 (6 bases). Sequencing input: blood. DNA of the CDR3: TGTGCCAGCAGGCGGGACACAGATGAAAAACTGCTTTTT. Its translation: CASRRDTDEKLLF.